The following is a T cell receptor (beta chain) sequence with its context. Per the original data handling: Amplified reference gene primers provided the basis for estimating nucleated cell counts. The assay was immunoSEQ multiplex PCR, and TCRdb's table has in-frame clones only and misses some. Clonal size and the V and J genes are those of that table, whereas D and trimming came from the DNA. The table includes 30,000 to 50,000 clones, over 80% detected once. The sample originates from a study of blood T cell repertoires in COVID-19. Study-wide context: Samples taken during acute and convalescent COVID-19 were collected in the United States, Italy and Spain. Sources were T cells, B-cell-depleted T cells, or PBMCs; the material itself was cDNA or gDNA.

This receptor was taken from a woman aged 25-40 years in a cohort sampled during active COVID-19. Sample: peripheral blood.

The CDR3 DNA reads TGTGCCTGGAGTCGACAGGGCAGCACTGAAGCTTTCTTT. Translation: CAWSRQGSTEAFF. The chain has TRBV30 and TRBJ1-1; 7 bases agree with TRBD1. V trimming: 2 bases; J trimming: 4 bases; junction bases outside the gene matches: 4. The CDR3 extends over 13 amino acids. Per germline, CDR1 GTSNPN and CDR2 SVGIG (reference sequence).